This is a list of T cell receptor beta chains from one sample in a study of response to subunit inactivated influenza vaccine. One entry per CDR3 protein, called by TCRdb with MiXCR from the RT-PCR reads. This sample has about 650,000 distinct CDR3 sequences, with approximately 14% found just once. The material sequenced was PBMCs from blood, taken 11 to 12 days after vaccination. These receptors were taken from a man over 45 who received an inactivated influenza vaccine. Both conserved end residues are part of each CDR3. Each record gives: J gene, V gene, CDR3 protein.

>TRBJ2-7|TRBV5-1
CASSPRSLAGVTEQYF
>TRBJ2-7|TRBV7-9
CASSQGGLPYEQYF
>TRBJ2-7|TRBV7-9
CASSHSGSYEQYF
>TRBJ2-7|TRBV5-1
CASRPVVDYEQYF
>TRBJ1-5|TRBV19
CASSIVGDQPQHF
>TRBJ2-1|TRBV7-9
CASRHLKRGVDNEQFF
>TRBJ2-3|TRBV10-2
CASRQRRTDTQYF
>TRBJ2-3|TRBV5-1
CASSLVGQGRGTDTQYF
>TRBJ2-7|TRBV12-3/TRBV12-4
CASSFGVGGTLGEQYF
>TRBJ1-1|TRBV27
CASKRRERTTEAFF
>TRBJ2-3|TRBV20-1
CSATGTSAFHNTQYF
>TRBJ2-1|TRBV20-1
CSARGTSGNYDEQFF
>TRBJ2-7|TRBV7-9
CASGGRDSYEQYF
>TRBJ2-3|TRBV5-1
CASSPRDQITDTQYF
>TRBJ2-7|TRBV7-2
CASSLAGDYISDEQYF
>TRBJ2-3|TRBV4-3
CASSQGIWSLTDTQYF
>TRBJ1-2|TRBV6-1
CASSPMTVGAYGYTF
>TRBJ2-3|TRBV18
CASSPPAVTDTQYF
>TRBJ2-3|TRBV5-4
CASSLGRAGTDTQYF
>TRBJ1-1|TRBV2
CASSSQPNTEAFF
>TRBJ2-7|TRBV7-2
CASSLGKDFLSPYEQYF
>TRBJ2-7|TRBV2
CASSEQVRPSYEQYF
>TRBJ2-5|TRBV6-5
CASSYRIAGVDETQYF
>TRBJ1-1|TRBV20-1
CSATDSLRSFEAFF
>TRBJ2-5|TRBV7-9
CASSPRTAVETQYF
>TRBJ2-7|TRBV7-9
CASSSGGGLGYEQYF
>TRBJ2-1|TRBV20-1
CSARWDEQFF
>TRBJ2-5|TRBV7-2
CASSPEGTQYF
>TRBJ2-7|TRBV12-3/TRBV12-4
CASSSWTDFYEQYF
>TRBJ1-6|TRBV20-1
CSARGRQGAFNSPLHF
>TRBJ2-3|TRBV5-1
CASSPGTPSTDTQYF
>TRBJ1-5|TRBV12-3/TRBV12-4
CASSLGPGYSNQPQHF
>TRBJ2-5|TRBV7-2
CASSFRGEETQYF
>TRBJ2-7|TRBV29-1
CSVGVDIYYEQYF
>TRBJ2-5|TRBV12-3/TRBV12-4
CASSFFLDAEKTQYF
>TRBJ2-7|TRBV27
CASRIGQGISYEQYF
>TRBJ2-7|TRBV28
CASIPAGEPREQYF
>TRBJ2-2|TRBV20-1
CSAPNRRTNTGELFF
>TRBJ1-1|TRBV5-1
CASSLGGFGSTEAFF
>TRBJ2-7|TRBV6-1
CASSPAGRNYEQYF
>TRBJ2-7|TRBV5-5
CASSLGQEVIYEQYF
>TRBJ2-7|TRBV29-1
CSVENSDFSYEQYF
>TRBJ2-3|TRBV18
CASSPPVSLSRGTDTQYF
>TRBJ2-1|TRBV27
CASKGLLRDRVHFF
>TRBJ1-5|TRBV15
CATSRVGGGPGSYQPQHF
>TRBJ2-1|TRBV27
CASSLSPVIAYNEQFF
>TRBJ1-1|TRBV10-3
CAISGTGGNTEAFF